Reported below is one TCR beta chain. The sample belongs to a study of identifying expanded T cells in peripheral blood. The V gene end was trimmed by 6 bases and the J gene end by 3 bases; junction bases not matched to a gene: 8. This CDR3 is 14 amino acids long. Germline-derived CDR1 and CDR2 are LNHDA and SQIVND (reference sequence). Sequencing used immunoSEQ multiplex PCR; TCRdb keeps in-frame clones, though not all of them. The profile shows approximately 83,000 clones, 70% to 90% of them singletons. V gene TRBV19 combines with J gene TRBJ2-7; 7 bases fit TRBD1. Sequences were obtained from blood. This clonotype was sampled from a person aged 18-70 years in good health. CDR3 in DNA: TGTGCCAGTAGACACGACCCAGGGGGCTACGAGCAGTACTTC. Amino acids: CASRHDPGGYEQYF.